This T cell receptor (beta chain) was identified during a study of shared clonotypes between healthy human individuals. Method: immunoSEQ multiplex PCR; TCRdb's copy keeps in-frame clones and lacks some. The table has about 1.9 million clones, roughly 95% seen once. General study results and limits: It was expected that sequencing depth would affect clonotype sharing among donors. The sampled material consisted only of blood, and tissue repertoires are likely to differ. Naive subsets, compared against memory subsets, generally had larger estimated richness values. The small donor group covered limited genetic and exposure diversity.

Comments on this clone: Its specificity is not known.

Only CD45RO-negative cells positively selected for CCR7 counted as naive CD8 cells, so terminally differentiated effector memory CD45RA+ cells were excluded. The CDR3 loop spans 13 amino acids. CDR1 is ENHRY and CDR2 is SYGVKD in the germline V gene. V lost 7 bases and J 3 bases, leaving 12 bases between the germline ends. The V and J genes are TRBV10-3 and TRBJ1-2, with D possibly TRBD1 on 5 matching bases. This TCR derives from a man aged 18 to 29 in good health. Some clones in this sample may be carry-over from other donors' samples. The sequencing sample was made of naive CD8+ T cells from PBMCs. CDR3 sequence: CAITDGTDYGYTF. CDR3 sequence (DNA): TGTGCCATCACCGACGGGACGGACTATGGCTACACCTTC.